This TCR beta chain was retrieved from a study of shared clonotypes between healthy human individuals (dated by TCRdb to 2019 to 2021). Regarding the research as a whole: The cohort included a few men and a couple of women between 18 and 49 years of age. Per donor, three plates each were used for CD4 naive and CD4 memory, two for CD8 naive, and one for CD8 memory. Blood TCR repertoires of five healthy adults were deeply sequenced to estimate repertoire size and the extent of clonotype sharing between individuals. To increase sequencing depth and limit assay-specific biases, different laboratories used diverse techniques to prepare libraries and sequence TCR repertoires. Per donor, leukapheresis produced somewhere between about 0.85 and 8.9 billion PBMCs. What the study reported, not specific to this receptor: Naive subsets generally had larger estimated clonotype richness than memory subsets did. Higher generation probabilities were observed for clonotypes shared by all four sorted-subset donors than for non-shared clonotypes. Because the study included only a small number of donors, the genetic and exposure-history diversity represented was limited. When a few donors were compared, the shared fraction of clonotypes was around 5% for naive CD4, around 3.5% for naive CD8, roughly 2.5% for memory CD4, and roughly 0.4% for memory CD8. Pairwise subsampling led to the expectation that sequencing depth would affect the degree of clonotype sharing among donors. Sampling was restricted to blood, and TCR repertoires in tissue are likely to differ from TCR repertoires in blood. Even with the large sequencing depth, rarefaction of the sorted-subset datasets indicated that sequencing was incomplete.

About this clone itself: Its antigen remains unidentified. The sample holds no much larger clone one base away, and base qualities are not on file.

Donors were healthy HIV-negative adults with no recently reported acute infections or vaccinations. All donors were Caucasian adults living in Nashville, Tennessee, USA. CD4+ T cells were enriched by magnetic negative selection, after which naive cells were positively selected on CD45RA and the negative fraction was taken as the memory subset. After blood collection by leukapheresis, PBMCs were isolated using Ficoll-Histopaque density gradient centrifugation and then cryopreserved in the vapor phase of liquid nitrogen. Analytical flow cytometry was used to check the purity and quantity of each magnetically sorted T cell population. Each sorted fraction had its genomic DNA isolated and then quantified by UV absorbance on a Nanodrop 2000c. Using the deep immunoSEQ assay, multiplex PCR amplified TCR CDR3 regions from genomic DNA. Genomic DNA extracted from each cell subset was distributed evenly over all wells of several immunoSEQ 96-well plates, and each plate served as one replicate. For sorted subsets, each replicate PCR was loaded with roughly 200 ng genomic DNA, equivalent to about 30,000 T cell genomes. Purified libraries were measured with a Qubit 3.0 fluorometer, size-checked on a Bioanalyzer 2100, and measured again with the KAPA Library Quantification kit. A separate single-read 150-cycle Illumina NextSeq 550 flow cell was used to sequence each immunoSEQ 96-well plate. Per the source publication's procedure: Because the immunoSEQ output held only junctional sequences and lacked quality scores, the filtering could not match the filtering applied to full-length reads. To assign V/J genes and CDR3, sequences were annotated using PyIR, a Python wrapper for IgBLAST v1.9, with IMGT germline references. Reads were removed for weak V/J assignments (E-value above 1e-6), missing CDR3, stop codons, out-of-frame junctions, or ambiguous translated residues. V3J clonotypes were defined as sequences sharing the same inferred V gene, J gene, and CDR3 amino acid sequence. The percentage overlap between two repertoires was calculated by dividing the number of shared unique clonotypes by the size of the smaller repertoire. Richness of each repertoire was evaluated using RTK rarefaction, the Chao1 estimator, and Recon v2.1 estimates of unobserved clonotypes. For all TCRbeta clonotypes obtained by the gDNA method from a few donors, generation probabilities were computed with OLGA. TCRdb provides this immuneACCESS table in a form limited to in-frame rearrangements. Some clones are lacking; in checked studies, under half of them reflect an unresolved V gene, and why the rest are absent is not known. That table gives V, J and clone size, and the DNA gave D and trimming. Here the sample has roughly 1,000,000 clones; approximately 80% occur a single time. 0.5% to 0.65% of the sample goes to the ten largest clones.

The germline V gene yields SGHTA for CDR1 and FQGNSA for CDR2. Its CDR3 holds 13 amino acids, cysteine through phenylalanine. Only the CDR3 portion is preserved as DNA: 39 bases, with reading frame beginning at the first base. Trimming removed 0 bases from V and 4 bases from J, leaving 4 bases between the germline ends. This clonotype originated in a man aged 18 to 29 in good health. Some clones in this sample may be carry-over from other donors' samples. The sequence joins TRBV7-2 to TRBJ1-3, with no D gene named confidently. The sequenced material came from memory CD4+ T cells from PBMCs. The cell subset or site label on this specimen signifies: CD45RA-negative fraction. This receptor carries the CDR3 CASSLARGNTIYF. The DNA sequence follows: TGTGCCAGCAGCTTAGCCAGGGGAAACACCATATATTTT.